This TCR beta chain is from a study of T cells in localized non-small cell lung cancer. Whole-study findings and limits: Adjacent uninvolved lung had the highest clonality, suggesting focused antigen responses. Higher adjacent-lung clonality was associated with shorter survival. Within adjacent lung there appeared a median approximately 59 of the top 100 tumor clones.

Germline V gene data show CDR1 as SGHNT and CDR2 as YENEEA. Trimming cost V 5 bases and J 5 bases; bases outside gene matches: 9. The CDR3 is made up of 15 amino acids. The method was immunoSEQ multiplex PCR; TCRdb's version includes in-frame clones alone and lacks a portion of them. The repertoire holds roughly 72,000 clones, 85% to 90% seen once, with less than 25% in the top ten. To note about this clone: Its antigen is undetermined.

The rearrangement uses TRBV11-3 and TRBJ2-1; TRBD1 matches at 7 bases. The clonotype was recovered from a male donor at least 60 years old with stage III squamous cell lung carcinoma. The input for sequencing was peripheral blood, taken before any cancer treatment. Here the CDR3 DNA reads TGTGCCAGCAGCCTAAGTTTGACAGGGCACAATGAGCAGTTCTTC. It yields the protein CASSLSLTGHNEQFF.